What follows is one T cell receptor (beta chain) and its context. Antigen unknown. At the Johns Hopkins FTIC core, DNA taken from cultured CD4+ T cells was sequenced by way of the Oncomine TCR Beta short-read assay. TCRdb re-called the PCR reads through MiXCR, storing one row per CDR3 protein. The top ten clones hold approximately 24% of a sample with some 9,100 distinct CDR3 sequences, approximately 71% of them seen once. The record originates from a study of vaccination and CD4 T cells after COVID-19. About the research overall: Overlapping spike peptides from SARS-CoV-2, HCoV-NL63, HCoV-OC43 and HCoV-229E served to stimulate the cells.

V lost 4 bases and J 5 bases, leaving 17 bases between the germline ends. CDR3 size: 15 residues. Germline CDR1 MGHRA, CDR2 YSYEKL. The treatment was: roughly 10-day PBMC culture with coronavirus spike peptide pools or control peptides (ViraFEST assay). Sequencing was done on a sample of CD4+ T cells from blood, cultured in vitro. V and J are TRBV4-1 and TRBJ1-1; D possibly corresponds to TRBD1 (5 bases). The receptor was derived from a human donor who had recovered from COVID-19. The CDR3 DNA follows: TGCGCCAGCAGCCCCCCCCCAGGGCGATATACTGAAGCTTTCTTT. It is translated as CASSPPPGRYTEAFF.